Listed below are T cell receptor beta chains from one sample, sequenced in a study of T cell changes during pregnancy in multiple sclerosis. The table came from immunoSEQ multiplex PCR; TCRdb's copy has only in-frame clones and leaves some out. This table has fewer than 55,000 clones, about 90% appearing once. This specimen consisted of peripheral blood, obtained in the first trimester of pregnancy. These receptors were taken from a female donor with multiple sclerosis, enrolled in a pregnancy study. CDR3s leave out the opening cysteine and the closing phenylalanine or tryptophan. The D gene is left open where the match is weak.

CDR3 protein	D gene	V gene	J gene
ASSFLPGTGGEQY	TRBD1	TRBV6-5	TRBJ2-7
AGSLYQGNTEAF	NA	TRBV11-2	TRBJ1-1
ASSLGQLYEQY	NA	TRBV5-6	TRBJ2-7
ATEDPRAQETQY	NA	TRBV28	TRBJ2-5
ASSPPSGGFDTQY	TRBD2	TRBV6-1	TRBJ2-3
ASSFLVSRTDSNQPQH	NA	TRBV28	TRBJ1-5
ASSLSAWTGDYGYT	TRBD1	TRBV27	TRBJ1-2
ASSLREGGTQY	NA	TRBV7-3	TRBJ2-5
ASRAGTSGAGEQY	TRBD2	TRBV5-4	TRBJ2-7
ASSFLMGGQETQY	TRBD2	TRBV28	TRBJ2-5
ASSSWRGPDSPLH	NA	TRBV5-8	TRBJ1-6
ASSSTWVDGGYT	NA	TRBV27	TRBJ1-2
ASSPRQASSGNTIY	NA	TRBV18	TRBJ1-3
ASSRVSMGDRGDHYGYT	TRBD1	TRBV11-2	TRBJ1-2
ASSLARAEETQY	NA	TRBV7-2	TRBJ2-5
ASSLELAGDTQY	NA	TRBV5-4	TRBJ2-3
ASSRLGTTNYGYT	NA	TRBV19	TRBJ1-2
SAEAANGYT	NA	TRBV20-1	TRBJ1-2
AIGARYTGELF	NA	TRBV10-3	TRBJ2-2
ASSPLAGSRTDTQY	TRBD2	TRBV4-3	TRBJ2-3
ASSHPLLGRVTGELF	NA	TRBV4-1	TRBJ2-2
ASGHGQGYTDTQY	TRBD1	TRBV5-1	TRBJ2-3
ASSPTRFMNTEAF	NA	TRBV28	TRBJ1-1
ASSSGGEGGAPLH	NA	TRBV28	TRBJ1-6
ASSSARGWTFANYGYT	NA	TRBV7-2	TRBJ1-2
ASSTDRGEELF	TRBD1	TRBV6-4	TRBJ1-4
AISESASGGKYTQY	TRBD2	TRBV10-3	TRBJ2-3
ASGGQLDYEQY	NA	TRBV6-4	TRBJ2-7
ASSLGTGGYEQY	TRBD1	TRBV5-1	TRBJ2-7
ASSLLQGAWDTEAF	TRBD1	TRBV18	TRBJ1-1
ASRRPDRGNEQY	TRBD1	TRBV10-2	TRBJ2-7
ASNPGRGTNTEAF	NA	TRBV27	TRBJ1-1
ASSTGLAGSSTDTQY	TRBD2	TRBV5-1	TRBJ2-3
ASSGTGEPYGYT	TRBD1	TRBV2	TRBJ1-2
SVEVQEGSPLH	NA	TRBV29-1	TRBJ1-6
ASSFQGQGYYNEQF	TRBD1	TRBV7-2	TRBJ2-1
AISESGGGSYNSPLH	NA	TRBV10-3	TRBJ1-6
ASSPGQGAYGYT	TRBD1	TRBV7-3	TRBJ1-2
ASSLSWGGASTDTQY	NA	TRBV27	TRBJ2-3
ASTQRAGNQPQH	NA	TRBV2	TRBJ1-5
ASSVQGALGYT	TRBD1	TRBV2	TRBJ1-2
AWSVGQGKGYT	NA	TRBV30	TRBJ1-2
ASRPSGAQPQH	NA	TRBV27	TRBJ1-5
ASRTRGAYEQY	NA	TRBV6-1	TRBJ2-7
ASSARTGLNTEAF	TRBD1	TRBV6-1	TRBJ1-1
ASSPRTYGYT	NA	TRBV2	TRBJ1-2
ASSGVWEGENYGYT	NA	TRBV27	TRBJ1-2
ASKIGTENGELF	TRBD1	TRBV2	TRBJ2-2
ASSLSRGRISYEQY	NA	TRBV27	TRBJ2-7
ASSTSTSAITDTQY	TRBD2	TRBV28	TRBJ2-3
ASSGRYGTEAF	NA	TRBV2	TRBJ1-1
ASRQGSSYNSPLH	NA	TRBV2	TRBJ1-6
ASSQDWTGRQF	TRBD1	TRBV4-1	TRBJ2-1
ASRRRGGIYEQY	TRBD2	TRBV27	TRBJ2-7
ASSFRDRAYNTEAF	TRBD1	TRBV7-9	TRBJ1-1
AISEVATTGELF	NA	TRBV10-3	TRBJ2-2